The present T cell receptor (beta chain) was sequenced within a study of beta chain features in type 1 diabetes. The CDR3 has 15 amino acids. Per the germline V gene, CDR1 is SGHRS and CDR2 is YFSETQ. The V and J ends lost 4 bases and 0 bases, in that order; junction bases with no gene match: 5. Study findings and constraints: When cDNA is sequenced, cells with high TCR expression could be over-represented. Within each of all four CD4+ subsets, Type 1 diabetes patients had TCRB CDR3s that were moderately but significantly shorter.

The single heparinised draw taken from each donor contained roughly 100 mL of blood on average. Purity (above 98%) was reached by all sorted populations. Expressed TCRB transcripts were sequenced because the isolated RNA had all been reverse transcribed beforehand. Produced via immunoSEQ multiplex PCR; TCRdb's table is partial and in-frame only. Among some 360,000 clones listed, around a fifth were seen once. This clone was detected only a few times. Antigen unknown. This sample also contains other DNA sequences that code for the same CDR3. This sequence was found in a young woman in good health. This sequence joins TRBV5-1 and TRBJ1-2, with 8 positions matching TRBD1. The sample consisted of naive CD4+ T cells from blood. The CDR3 DNA follows: TGCGCCAGCAGCCCTTGGACAGGGCCTAACTATGGCTACACCTTC. Residues: CASSPWTGPNYGYTF.